What follows describes a single T cell receptor (beta chain). Its antigen is not yet known. Nothing much larger sits one base from this clone, and base qualities are not available. This record belongs to a study of blood T cell repertoires in COVID-19 (dated by TCRdb to the early 2020s). Describing the broader study: Collaborator samples came from the United States, Italy and Spain and covered acute and convalescent phases of COVID-19. Where HLA class I and class II types were available, the types were taken from metadata supplied by the sample provider, not from assay-based typing. A de-identified subject ID, COVID-19 status, age in years and sex were almost always included in the sample metadata. The samples were drawn from the first 160 participants of the ongoing ImmuneRACE study and from 1,254 subjects provided by 6 global collaborators. Subjects who had been exposed to COVID-19, were actively infected with it, or had recovered from it provided the deeply sampled blood TCRbeta repertoires that made up the dataset. The repertoires were released in a freely available public database intended as a resource for research on the immune response to SARS-CoV-2. The material from the prospective study consisted of cDNA or gDNA derived from T cells, B-cell-depleted T cells, or PBMCs.

Whole blood was collected in K2EDTA tubes by collaborating institutions according to the institutions' own protocols. For TCRbeta analysis, collaborator samples were shipped as frozen whole blood, as isolated PBMCs, or as DNA extracted from either sample type. General findings and caveats noted by the study authors: Clinical and demographic metadata were provided uncurated, with the amount varying by source and participant.

TCRbeta CDR3 regions were amplified from genomic DNA using the immunoSEQ Assay, a bias-controlled multiplex PCR. In the authors' own workflow: Nucleated cell counts per sample were estimated from amplification of reference gene primers within the assay. To quantify the absolute abundance of each unique TCRbeta CDR3 rearrangement, sequence reads were collapsed and filtered. For each sample, productive Simpson clonality was calculated as the square root of Simpson's diversity index across productive rearrangements. The table comes from immuneACCESS by way of TCRdb, which keeps in-frame sequences with V and J called. Part of the clones is missing from these tables; in studies checked, under half for an unresolved V gene and the rest for unknown reasons. V and J calls and clone size follow that table, whereas D and trimming were derived from the DNA. This sample holds roughly 66,000 clones; 91% were observed only once. Together, the top ten hold about 7.9% of the sample.

The TCR sequence derives from a human donor in a cohort sampled during active COVID-19. Sequenced material: peripheral blood.

The bases are TGTGCCAGCTCGAGGACTAGCGGGGAGACCCAGTACTTC. It specifies CASSRTSGETQYF. The rearranged chain carries TRBV7-3 and TRBJ2-5, with 11 bases matching TRBD2. V has 8 bases trimmed and J has 5 bases trimmed; junction bases matching no gene number 4. Including cysteine and phenylalanine, the CDR3 has 13 amino acids. Solely the CDR3 DNA is kept, with 39 bases framed from the first base. CDR1 and CDR2 are read off the germline V gene as SGHTA and FQGTGA.